The present entry profiles one T cell receptor beta chain with its context. The Seattle patients, enrolled during active infection, were followed longitudinally. These data originate in a study of blood T cell repertoires in COVID-19. The overall study: Italy, Spain and the United States were the sources of the convalescent and acute COVID-19 samples. T cells, B-cell-depleted T cells, or PBMCs provided the cDNA or gDNA that served as material.

Authors' data handling: Reference gene primer amplification yielded estimated nucleated cell counts. Assay used: immunoSEQ multiplex PCR; TCRdb lists only in-frame clones, some missing. That table is the source of V, J and clone size, and D and trimming were worked out from the DNA. The sample lists about 150,000 clones; 83% were seen once. The CDR3 totals 15 residues. CDR1 MDHEN and CDR2 SYDVKM come from the germline V gene. The V and J genes are TRBV28 and TRBJ2-1; TRBD2 matches at 15 bases. The sequence derives from a woman in her fifties or sixties with COVID-19, enrolled during active disease. The specimen sequenced was peripheral blood. The CDR3 coding sequence is TGTGCAAGCCCCCCGGGACTAGCGGGAGGCAATGAGCAGTTCTTC. Translated: CASPPGLAGGNEQFF.